These T cell receptor beta chains were read from a single sample in a study of T cells in Graves' hyperthyroidism and ophthalmopathy. Each CDR3 protein is one row after TCRdb ran MiXCR on the multiplex PCR reads. Of about 340,000 distinct CDR3 sequences in the sample, around 20% were seen once. What was sequenced was blood. The receptors were gathered from a woman aged 45-65 years with Graves' hyperthyroidism. Each CDR3 is given with its conserved first and last residue. The D gene is left open where the match is weak. A clone size is listed for some rows: how often the clone was seen (once, few, many), or a class if it is expanded.

abundance	d_gene	v_gene	j_gene	CDR3nt	CDR3aa
many	NA	TRBV28	TRBJ2-7	TGTGCCAGCAGTCGGCAGGTCTCCTACGAGCAGTACTTC	CASSRQVSYEQYF
NA	NA	TRBV10-3	TRBJ1-1	TGTGCCATCAGTGCTACAGGCACTTTGAACACTGAAGCTTTCTTT	CAISATGTLNTEAFF
many	NA	TRBV7-8	TRBJ1-1	TGTGCCAGCAGCTTAGATCCCGGGGTCACTGAAGCTTTCTTT	CASSLDPGVTEAFF
few	NA	TRBV5-1	TRBJ1-6	TGCGCCAGCAGCTTTTCGAAGGATTCACCCCTCCACTTT	CASSFSKDSPLHF
NA	TRBD1	TRBV11-2	TRBJ1-1	TGTGCCAGCAGCTTAACGACAGGGTTAGGATTAGTGGAAGCTTTCTTT	CASSLTTGLGLVEAFF
many	NA	TRBV20-1	TRBJ1-1	TGCAGTGCAGAAGACAGAAAGCTAACTTATAACACTGAAGCTTTCTTT	CSAEDRKLTYNTEAFF
few	NA	TRBV2	TRBJ2-7	TGTGCCAGCAGACAGCCCTCCTACGAGCAGTACTTC	CASRQPSYEQYF
few	NA	TRBV18	TRBJ1-2	TGTGCCAGCTCACCGGGAGGACCGAGGGGCTACACCTTC	CASSPGGPRGYTF
many	NA	TRBV3-1	TRBJ2-1	TGTGCCAGCAGCCAAGATGGTTACGGGAGCAATGAGCAGTTCTTC	CASSQDGYGSNEQFF
NA	NA	TRBV15	TRBJ2-7	TGTGCCACCAGCCCTCGACAAACCACCTACGAGCAGTACTTC	CATSPRQTTYEQYF
many	NA	TRBV9	TRBJ2-3	TGTGCCAGCAGCGTATCCAGCGGCAACACAGATACGCAGTATTTT	CASSVSSGNTDTQYF
NA	NA	TRBV7-9	TRBJ2-3	TGTGCCAGCAGCCTGGCTTCGGGGGCCATCACAGATACGCAGTATTTT	CASSLASGAITDTQYF
once	NA	TRBV3-1	TRBJ2-2	TGTGCCAGCAGCCGGGACGCCGGGGAGCTGTTTTTT	CASSRDAGELFF
NA	NA	TRBV10-3	TRBJ1-2	TGTGCCATCAGGGCAGACGGTCTCGCAGGAGGCTACACCTTC	CAIRADGLAGGYTF
NA	TRBD1	TRBV20-1	TRBJ1-5	TGCAGTGCTAGAGAGGGACAGGGGGGCAATCAGCCCCAGCATTTT	CSAREGQGGNQPQHF
few	NA	TRBV19	TRBJ2-4	TGTGCCAGTAGTATAGCCTATGATTGGGGAGCCAAAAACATTCAGTACTTC	CASSIAYDWGAKNIQYF
few	NA	TRBV24-1	TRBJ2-6	TGTGCCACCAGTGACGGCAGTAGCTCTGGGGCCAACGTCCTGACTTTC	CATSDGSSSGANVLTF
many	TRBD2	TRBV28	TRBJ2-1	TGTGCCAGCAGTTTCTTGGTGCGGGGGGATGAGCAGTTCTTC	CASSFLVRGDEQFF
NA	NA	TRBV2	TRBJ2-1	TGTGCCAGCAGTAAACGAGCTGTCGATGAGCAGTTCTTC	CASSKRAVDEQFF
many	NA	TRBV20-1	TRBJ2-3	TGCAGTGCTAGAGATTGGGGGGAAAGGACAGATACGCAGTATTTT	CSARDWGERTDTQYF
many	TRBD2	TRBV29-1	TRBJ2-1	TGCAGCGCTAAGACCGGGACTAGCGGGAACAATGAGCAGTTCTTC	CSAKTGTSGNNEQFF
NA	TRBD2	TRBV27	TRBJ2-7	TGTGCCAGCAGCCGTACTAGCGGGCTGAGCTCCTACGAGCAGTACTTC	CASSRTSGLSSYEQYF
many	NA	TRBV7-9	TRBJ2-3	TGTGCCAGCAGCGAACCCTCAGGGCCAAGGGGCCCAGATACGCAGTATTTT	CASSEPSGPRGPDTQYF
many	TRBD1	TRBV11-1	TRBJ2-5	TGTGCCAGCAGCCCAACAGGGGGCTACCAAGAGACCCAGTACTTC	CASSPTGGYQETQYF
many	NA	TRBV5-1	TRBJ1-4	TGCGCCAGCAGCTTGGGGGGACGGCCTAATGAAAAACTGTTTTTT	CASSLGGRPNEKLFF
many	TRBD2	TRBV28	TRBJ2-1	TGTGCCAGCAGTTTAATACTAGCGGGAGGGCCTGTCAGCAATGAGCAGTTCTTC	CASSLILAGGPVSNEQFF
few	TRBD1	TRBV9	TRBJ2-2	TGTGCCAGCAGCGCGATACAAGGGACAGGGGACACCGGGGAGCTGTTTTTT	CASSAIQGTGDTGELFF
many	NA	TRBV15	TRBJ1-4	TGTGCCACCAGCAGAGATCGCAGCACTGAAAAACTGTTTTTT	CATSRDRSTEKLFF
many	TRBD1	TRBV30	TRBJ1-2	TGTGCCTGGAGAGACCCCGGGACAGTGATCTATGGCTACACCTTC	CAWRDPGTVIYGYTF
many	TRBD1	TRBV2	TRBJ2-7	TGTGCCAGCTGCCAGGGGGCGAACTCCTACGAGCAGTACTTC	CASCQGANSYEQYF